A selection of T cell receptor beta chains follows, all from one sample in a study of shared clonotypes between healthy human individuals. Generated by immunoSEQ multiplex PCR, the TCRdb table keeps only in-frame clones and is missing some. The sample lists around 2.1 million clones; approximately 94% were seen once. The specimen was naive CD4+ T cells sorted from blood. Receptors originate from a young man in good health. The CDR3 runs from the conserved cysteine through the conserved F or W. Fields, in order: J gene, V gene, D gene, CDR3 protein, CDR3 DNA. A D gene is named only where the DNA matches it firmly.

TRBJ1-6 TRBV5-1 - CASSTRTNSPLHF TGCGCCAGCAGCACCAGGACCAATTCACCCCTCCACTTT
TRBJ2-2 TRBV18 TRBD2 CASSPRGLAGPNTGELFF TGTGCCAGCTCACCACGGGGACTAGCGGGGCCGAACACCGGGGAGCTGTTTTTT
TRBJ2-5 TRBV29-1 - CSVEGQLSQETQYF TGCAGCGTTGAAGGCCAGCTATCCCAAGAGACCCAGTACTTC
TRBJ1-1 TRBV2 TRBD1 CASSETGFQAFF TGTGCCAGCAGTGAGACAGGGTTTCAAGCTTTCTTT
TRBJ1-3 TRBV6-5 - CASSYNSGNTIYF TGTGCCAGCAGTTACAACTCTGGAAACACCATATATTTT
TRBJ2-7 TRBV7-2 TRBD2 CASSRGTSGAYEQYF TGTGCCAGCAGCAGAGGGACTAGCGGGGCCTACGAGCAGTACTTC
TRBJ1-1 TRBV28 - CASSFAGSGNTEAFF TGTGCCAGCAGCTTTGCAGGGTCAGGGAACACTGAAGCTTTCTTT
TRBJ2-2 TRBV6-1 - CASSLGGAAGELFF TGTGCCAGCAGTTTAGGAGGGGCGGCCGGGGAGCTGTTTTTT
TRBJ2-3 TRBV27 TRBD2 CASRRLAGDTQYF TGTGCCAGCAGACGACTAGCGGGAGATACGCAGTATTTT
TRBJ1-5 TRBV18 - CASSGGGSLKQPQHF TGTGCCAGCTCAGGCGGAGGTTCACTTAAACAGCCCCAGCATTTT
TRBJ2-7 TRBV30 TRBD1 CAWSGRDRPYEQYF TGTGCCTGGAGTGGCCGGGACAGACCCTACGAGCAGTACTTC
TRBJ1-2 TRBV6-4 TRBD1 CASSTDRLSGGYTF TGTGCCAGCAGTACGGACAGGCTATCGGGGGGCTACACCTTC
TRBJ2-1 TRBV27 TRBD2 CASSLGLAGGPIVYEQFF TGTGCCAGCAGTTTAGGACTAGCGGGAGGGCCTATTGTCTATGAGCAGTTCTTC
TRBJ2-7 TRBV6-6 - CASSLGESPYEQYF TGTGCCAGCAGCCTAGGGGAGTCCCCCTACGAGCAGTACTTC